These 18 T cell receptor beta chains originate from one sample sequenced in a study of cytomegalovirus exposure and HLA in healthy donors. The study ran its PCR with 60 Vbeta and 13 Jbeta primers. Sequenced by immunoSEQ multiplex PCR; TCRdb stores in-frame clones only, minus some. Of about 190,000 clones listed, roughly 82% are singletons. The sample was PBMCs. These receptors were collected from a woman between 45 and 65 years old in good health and CMV-seropositive.

The gene calls are TRBV6-1 and TRBJ1-1; D is unclear. Germline V lookup: CDR1 MNHNS, CDR2 SASEGT. The CDR3 spans 13 residues. V gave up 8 bases and J gave up 1 base, with 11 bases separating them. As DNA, the CDR3 is TGTGCCAGCGGGCGGGCAGCGAACACTGAAGCTTTCTTT. It encodes CASGRAANTEAFF.

This clone appeared a few times. This chain connects TRBV10-2 to TRBJ2-5; D possibly corresponds to TRBD2 (5 bases). Trimming removed 0 bases from V and 5 bases from J, with 13 bases in between. The CDR3 spans 15 residues. Germline CDR1 WSHSY, CDR2 SAAADI. The CDR3, as DNA: TGCGCCAGCAGTGAGTCCATACGGGATCTGGAGACCCAGTACTTC. As protein: CASSESIRDLETQYF.

The chain carries TRBV10-2 and TRBJ2-5; 7 bases are a match to TRBD2. TRBJ2-7 matches the DNA end more closely, so the J call is doubtful. The length of the CDR3 is 14 residues. In germline, CDR1 is WSHSY, CDR2 SAAADI. Here the CDR3 reads CASRNGGKHYEQYF. The CDR3 nucleotides are TGCGCCAGCAGGAACGGGGGGAAACACTACGAGCAGTACTTC.

This clone appeared once. The V call is TRBV19, the J call TRBJ1-6; D perhaps matches TRBD1 (6 bases). The CDR3 is made up of 12 amino acids. CDR1 is LNHDA and CDR2 is SQIVND in the germline V gene (reference sequence). V shed 4 bases and J shed 9 bases, with 7 bases lying between them. In DNA, the CDR3 is TGTGCCAGTAGTACAGGGGTTTCACCCCTCCACTTT. Protein sequence: CASSTGVSPLHF.

This clone was counted between two and nine times. This chain joins TRBV6-5 and TRBJ1-5; weak D call: TRBD1 (6 bases). The V end lost 5 bases, the J end lost 2 bases, and 13 bases lay between the germline ends. Germline lookup yields CDR1 MNHEY and CDR2 SVGAGI. There are 15 residues in the CDR3. The CDR3 reads CASSNRQEGNQPQHF. CDR3 DNA: TGTGCCAGCAGTAATAGACAGGAGGGCAATCAGCCCCAGCATTTT.

The V and J genes are TRBV29-1 and TRBJ1-3; TRBD1 matches 8 bases. Germline values: CDR1 SQVTM, CDR2 ANQGSEA. This CDR3 has 16 amino acids. V gave up 5 bases and J gave up 0 bases; unmatched junction bases: 9. This CDR3 reads CSVSHLTGVSGNTIYF. CDR3 DNA: TGCAGCGTTTCCCACCTGACAGGGGTCTCTGGAAACACCATATATTTT.

In its sample, this clone was seen a few times. V gene TRBV5-1 combines with J gene TRBJ2-2; possibly TRBD2 for D (5 bases). Germline loops: CDR1 SGHRS, CDR2 YFSETQ. Trimming shortened V by 1 base and J by 1 base, and 11 bases separated the two germline ends. This CDR3 contains 16 residues. CDR3 in DNA: TGCGCCAGCAGCTTGCGGGTTCGGGGGAACACCGGGGAGCTGTTTTTT. This encodes CASSLRVRGNTGELFF. Looking up the rest from reference TRBV5-1 and TRBJ2-2 gives the full variable domain: KAGVTQTPRYLIKTRGQQVTLSCSPISGHRSVSWYQQTPGQGLQFLFEYFSETQRNKGNFPGRFSGRQFSNSRSEMNVSTLELGDSALYLCASSLRVRGNTGELFFGEGSRLTVL.

The chain employs TRBV6-6 and TRBJ1-6; 9 bases fit TRBD1. Germline lookup yields CDR1 MNHNY and CDR2 SVGAGI (reference sequence). This CDR3 spans 15 amino acids. V trimming: 6 bases; J trimming: 10 bases; junction bases outside the gene matches: 10. For the CDR3, the DNA is TGTGCCAGCAGACCCCCCTTGGACAGGGGATCACCCCTCCACTTT. This codes for CASRPPLDRGSPLHF.

This clone was recorded a few times. This sequence joins TRBV21-1 and TRBJ2-7; the D call TRBD2 from the table was never checked on the DNA. TRBV21-1 is annotated as a pseudogene. CDR3 length: 15 residues. CDR3 nucleotide sequence: TGTGCCAGCAGCAAAGTGGGGGGAGAGAACTACGAGCAGTACTTC. It specifies CASSKVGGENYEQYF.

The chain combines TRBV7-8 with TRBJ2-2, with 10 bases lining up with TRBD2. CDR3 length: 16 amino acids. The germline CDR1 and CDR2 sequences are SGHVS and FQNEAQ. Trimming cost V 1 base and J 4 bases; bases outside gene matches: 3. The CDR3 bases are TGTGCCAGCAGCTTAGGGGCTAGCGGGGGCACCGGGGAGCTGTTTTTT. Translating gives CASSLGASGGTGELFF. Filled out from reference TRBV7-8 and TRBJ2-2, the complete variable domain reads GAGVSQSPRYKVAKRGQDVALRCDPISGHVSLFWYQQALGQGPEFLTYFQNEAQLDKSGLPSDRFFAERPEGSVSTLKIQRTQQEDSAVYLCASSLGASGGTGELFFGEGSRLTVL.

The chain has TRBV5-1 and TRBJ1-1; D is undetermined. The V end was cut by 0 bases, the J end by 1 base, with 7 bases between. The length of the CDR3 is 14 residues. Germline CDR1 reads SGHRS; CDR2 reads YFSETQ. The CDR3 DNA follows: TGCGCCAGCAGCTTGGTCTTCGGGAACACTGAAGCTTTCTTT. Amino acid sequence: CASSLVFGNTEAFF.

The chain combines TRBV7-2 with TRBJ2-1, with D possibly matching TRBD1 (6 bases). The CDR3 totals 17 residues. Trimming removed 0 bases from V and 0 bases from J, with 12 bases in between. Germline lookup yields CDR1 SGHTA and CDR2 FQGNSA. The CDR3 region is CASSLAGATPSYNEQFF. The CDR3 DNA is TGTGCCAGCAGCTTAGCGGGGGCGACCCCCTCCTACAATGAGCAGTTCTTC.

The rearrangement joins TRBV7-8 to TRBJ2-1; D ambiguous. CDR1 and CDR2 from the germline V gene are SGHVS and FQNEAQ. This CDR3 has 15 residues. Between the trimmed V and J ends, which lost 5 bases and 1 base, there was a span of 12 bases. In DNA form, the CDR3 reads TGTGCCAGCAGCCGAGCTGGTGGTTCCTACAATGAGCAGTTCTTC. This encodes CASSRAGGSYNEQFF. Full variable domain (rest looked up from reference TRBV7-8 and TRBJ2-1): GAGVSQSPRYKVAKRGQDVALRCDPISGHVSLFWYQQALGQGPEFLTYFQNEAQLDKSGLPSDRFFAERPEGSVSTLKIQRTQQEDSAVYLCASSRAGGSYNEQFFGPGTRLTVL.

J is TRBJ1-5 and V is TRBV7-6; a possible D gene is TRBD1 (5 bases). V lost 5 bases to trimming and J lost 4 bases, with 6 bases between them. In germline, CDR1 is SGHVS, CDR2 FNYEAQ. The CDR3 contains 12 residues. The CDR3 DNA reads TGTGCCAGCAGCCACAGGAATCAGCCCCAGCATTTT. This codes for CASSHRNQPQHF.

J is TRBJ2-2 and V is TRBV27, with D possibly matching TRBD1 (8 bases). The CDR3 sequence is 16 residues long. V was pared by 4 bases and J by 3 bases, with 15 bases between. Germline V CDR1 and CDR2: MNHEY, SMNVEV (reference sequence). DNA of the CDR3: TGTGCCAGCAGTTCGCGACAGGGGAGGGACACCGGGGAGCTGTTTTTT. Translation: CASSSRQGRDTGELFF.

This clone was detected only once. This chain's CDR3 is CASSRDWISYEQYF. The CDR3 DNA is TGTGCCAGTAGCAGGGACTGGATCTCCTACGAGCAGTACTTC. The V call is TRBV19, the J call TRBJ2-7; a possible D gene is TRBD2 (6 bases). The CDR3 sequence is 14 residues long. The V gene's germline CDR1 is LNHDA and CDR2 SQIVND (reference sequence). V was pared by 6 bases and J by 0 bases, with 12 bases between.

This clone appeared a few times. The gene calls are TRBV2 and TRBJ1-4; D is perhaps TRBD1 (6 bases). The CDR3 is made up of 16 amino acids. From germline, CDR1 is SNHLY and CDR2 FYNNEI. The V end lost 7 bases, the J end lost 4 bases, and 19 bases lay between the germline ends. This CDR3 is CASNFGGAGVNEKLFF. The DNA for the CDR3 is TGTGCCAGCAATTTCGGTGGGGCAGGGGTTAATGAAAAACTGTTTTTT.

The chain links TRBV9 to TRBJ1-2; 9 nucleotides agree with TRBD1. Germline values: CDR1 SGDLS, CDR2 YYNGEE. This CDR3 spans 15 amino acids. Trimming cost V 7 bases and J 4 bases; bases outside gene matches: 11. CDR3 region: CASGGGTGLIYGYTF. Written as DNA, the CDR3 is TGTGCCAGCGGGGGGGGGACAGGGTTAATCTATGGCTACACCTTC.